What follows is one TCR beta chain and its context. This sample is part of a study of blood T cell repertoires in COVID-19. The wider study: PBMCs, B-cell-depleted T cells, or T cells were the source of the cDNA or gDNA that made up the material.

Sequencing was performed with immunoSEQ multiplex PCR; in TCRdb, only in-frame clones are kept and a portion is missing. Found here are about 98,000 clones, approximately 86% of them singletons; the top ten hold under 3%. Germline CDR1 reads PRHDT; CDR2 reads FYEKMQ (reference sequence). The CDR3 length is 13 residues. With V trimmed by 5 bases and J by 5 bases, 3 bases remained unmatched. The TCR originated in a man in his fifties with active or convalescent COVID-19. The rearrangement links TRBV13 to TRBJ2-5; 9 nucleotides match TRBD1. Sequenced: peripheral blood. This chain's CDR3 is CASSADRGETQYF. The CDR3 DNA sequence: TGTGCCAGCAGCGCCGACAGGGGGGAGACCCAGTACTTC.